This T cell receptor (beta chain) was identified during a study of T cell repertoires in cytomegalovirus infection. Study information: Selected CMV epitopes included recently identified HLA-C-restricted ones as well as well-studied HLA-B-restricted ones. A matching HLA type, together with CMV infection, was signaled by public TCR beta signatures.

CDR3 length: 13 residues. The germline CDR1 and CDR2 sequences are SGHTA and FQGNSA. V was shortened by 5 bases and J by 6 bases, with 13 bases between the two germline ends. This clonotype was seen more than once but under ten times. Its antigen is undetermined. Overall study findings and caveats: CMV carriers with the relevant HLA were identified by cumulative public TCR beta family frequency. Dominating the ex vivo response were HLA-C-restricted CMV-specific TCR beta clonotypes.

TCRdb fed the reads into MiXCR, producing one record per CDR3 protein. The table records roughly 280,000 distinct CDR3 sequences, around 20% of them present only once. Sample: cultured PBMCs, taken from culture after CMV antigen stimulation. This sequence was found in a human donor in good health (CMV status not recorded). Some clones in this sample may be carry-over from other donors' samples. The gene calls are TRBV7-2 and TRBJ1-2; no definite D call. The CDR3 DNA sequence: TGTGCCAGCAGCCCGGGAGGGTTGCATGGCTACACCTTC. Its translation is CASSPGGLHGYTF.